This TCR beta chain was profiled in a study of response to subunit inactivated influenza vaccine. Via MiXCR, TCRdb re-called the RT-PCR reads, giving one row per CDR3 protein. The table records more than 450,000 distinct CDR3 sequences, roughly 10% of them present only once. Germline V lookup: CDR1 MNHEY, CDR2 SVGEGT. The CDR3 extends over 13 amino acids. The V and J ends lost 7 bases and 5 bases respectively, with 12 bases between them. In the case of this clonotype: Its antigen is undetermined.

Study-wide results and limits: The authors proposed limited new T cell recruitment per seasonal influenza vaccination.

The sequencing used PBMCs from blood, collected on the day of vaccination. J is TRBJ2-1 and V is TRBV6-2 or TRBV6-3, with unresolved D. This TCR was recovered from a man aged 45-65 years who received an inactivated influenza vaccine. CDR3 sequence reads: CASKPRNNNEQFF. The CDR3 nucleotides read TGTGCCAGCAAACCCCGGAACAACAATGAGCAGTTCTTC.